This TCR beta chain originates from a study of blood T cell repertoires in COVID-19. TCRdb's table, derived via immunoSEQ multiplex PCR, lists solely in-frame clones and lacks some. The sample contains about 400,000 clones, more than 80% of which appear only once. CDR3 length equals 16 residues. Trimming cost V 0 bases and J 7 bases; bases outside gene matches: 11. CDR1 is SGHRS, CDR2 YFSETQ, per germline. The chain links TRBV5-1 to TRBJ2-7; the match to TRBD1 covers 9 bases. The sequence came from a middle-aged man with acute or convalescent COVID-19. Source material: peripheral blood. The CDR3 nucleotides read TGCGCCAGCAGCTTGGTCGGGACAGGGTCTTGGGAAGAGCAGTACTTC. This sequence encodes CASSLVGTGSWEEQYF.